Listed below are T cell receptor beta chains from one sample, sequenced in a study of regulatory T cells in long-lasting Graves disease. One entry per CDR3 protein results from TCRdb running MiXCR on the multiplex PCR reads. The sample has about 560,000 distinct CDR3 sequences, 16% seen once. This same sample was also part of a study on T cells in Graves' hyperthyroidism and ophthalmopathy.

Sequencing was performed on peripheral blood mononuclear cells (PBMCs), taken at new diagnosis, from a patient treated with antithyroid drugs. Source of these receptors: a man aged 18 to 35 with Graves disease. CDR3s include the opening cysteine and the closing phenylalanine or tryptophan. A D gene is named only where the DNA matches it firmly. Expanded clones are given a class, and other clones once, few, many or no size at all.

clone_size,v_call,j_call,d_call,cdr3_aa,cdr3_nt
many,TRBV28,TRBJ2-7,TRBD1,CASSLDWTGAYEQYF,TGTGCCAGCAGTTTAGATTGGACAGGGGCCTACGAGCAGTACTTC
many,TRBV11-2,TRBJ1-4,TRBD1,CASSPGWGQDEKLFF,TGTGCCAGCAGCCCAGGGTGGGGACAGGATGAAAAACTGTTTTTT
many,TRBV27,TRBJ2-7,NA,CASSFNWRGYEQYF,TGTGCCAGCAGTTTTAATTGGCGTGGATACGAGCAGTACTTC
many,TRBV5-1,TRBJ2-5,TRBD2,CASSSTTSVQETQYF,TGCGCCAGCAGCTCGACTACTAGCGTTCAAGAGACCCAGTACTTC
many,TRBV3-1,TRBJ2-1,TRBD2,CASSQLAGNEQFF,TGTGCCAGCAGCCAACTAGCGGGAAATGAGCAGTTCTTC
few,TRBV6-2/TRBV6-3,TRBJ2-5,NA,CASSRTGMGETQYF,TGTGCCAGCAGCCGAACTGGGATGGGAGAGACCCAGTACTTC
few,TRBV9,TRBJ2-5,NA,CASSVGPADGETQYF,TGTGCCAGCAGCGTAGGCCCAGCGGACGGGGAGACCCAGTACTTC
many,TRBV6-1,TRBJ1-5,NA,CASRGRSNQPQHF,TGTGCCAGCAGAGGACGGAGCAATCAGCCCCAGCATTTT
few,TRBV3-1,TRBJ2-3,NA,CASSQERVGGNTQYF,TGTGCCAGCAGCCAAGAACGAGTAGGGGGAAATACGCAGTATTTT
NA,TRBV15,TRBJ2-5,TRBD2,CATSRDLAGQETQYF,TGTGCCACCAGCAGAGATTTAGCGGGACAAGAGACCCAGTACTTC
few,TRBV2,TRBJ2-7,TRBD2,CAGSLAGVGYEQYF,TGTGCCGGGTCCTTAGCGGGAGTCGGGTACGAGCAGTACTTC
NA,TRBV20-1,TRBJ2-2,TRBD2,CSARPGLAVGTGELFF,TGCAGTGCTAGGCCCGGACTAGCTGTTGGGACCGGGGAGCTGTTTTTT
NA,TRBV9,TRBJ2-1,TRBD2,CASSVNDGGDEQFF,TGTGCCAGCAGCGTTAATGACGGGGGGGATGAGCAGTTCTTC
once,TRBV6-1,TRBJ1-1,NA,CASTSEVVTEAFF,TGTGCCAGCACCTCGGAGGTCGTCACTGAAGCTTTCTTT
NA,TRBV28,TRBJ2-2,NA,CASSPPSPGGRTLTGELFF,TGTGCCAGCAGTCCACCCTCCCCCGGGGGACGGACATTAACCGGGGAGCTGTTTTTT
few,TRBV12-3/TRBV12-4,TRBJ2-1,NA,CASSWSYEQFF,TGTGCCAGCAGTTGGAGCTATGAGCAGTTCTTC
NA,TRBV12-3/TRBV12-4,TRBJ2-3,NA,CASSSTSSDMQYF,TGTGCCAGCAGCTCGACTAGTTCCGATATGCAGTATTTT
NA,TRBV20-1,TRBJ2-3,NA,CSARGQIRTDTQYF,TGCAGTGCTAGAGGCCAGATTCGCACAGATACGCAGTATTTT
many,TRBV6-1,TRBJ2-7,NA,CASSESLGDSYEQYF,TGTGCCAGCAGTGAAAGTTTAGGGGACTCCTACGAGCAGTACTTC
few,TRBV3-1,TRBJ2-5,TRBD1,CASSQVTGQGQETQYF,TGTGCCAGCAGCCAAGTTACGGGACAGGGTCAAGAGACCCAGTACTTC
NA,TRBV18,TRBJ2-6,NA,CASSRDGPSGANVLTF,TGTGCCAGCTCACGGGACGGCCCCTCTGGGGCCAACGTCCTGACTTTC
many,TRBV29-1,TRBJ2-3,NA,CSVEDGVAGTDTQYF,TGCAGCGTTGAAGATGGCGTGGCGGGCACAGATACGCAGTATTTT
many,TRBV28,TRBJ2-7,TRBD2,CASSLGLAGTQGHEQYF,TGTGCCAGCAGTTTAGGATTAGCGGGGACTCAGGGCCACGAGCAGTACTTC
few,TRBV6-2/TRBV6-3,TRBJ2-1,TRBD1,CASTVRGRDRGIEQFF,TGTGCCAGCACCGTAAGGGGCCGGGACAGGGGGATTGAGCAGTTCTTC
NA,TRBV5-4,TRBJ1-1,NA,CASSLARGRTFF,TGTGCCAGCAGCTTGGCCAGGGGTCGGACTTTCTTT
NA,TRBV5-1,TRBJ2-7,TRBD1,CASSLPPDRDSYEQYF,TGCGCCAGCAGCTTGCCCCCGGACAGGGATTCCTACGAGCAGTACTTC
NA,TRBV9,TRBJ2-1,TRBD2,CASSVLSREGLQFF,TGTGCCAGCAGCGTTCTGTCGCGGGAGGGCCTGCAGTTCTTC
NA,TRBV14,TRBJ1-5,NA,CASSDTPGREDSNQPQHF,TGTGCCAGCAGCGACACCCCGGGGAGGGAGGATAGCAATCAGCCCCAGCATTTT
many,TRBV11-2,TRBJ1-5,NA,CASSPQRDQPQHF,TGTGCCAGCAGCCCCCAAAGGGATCAGCCCCAGCATTTT
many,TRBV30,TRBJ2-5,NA,CAWTGQLQETQYF,TGTGCCTGGACTGGACAGTTACAAGAGACCCAGTACTTC
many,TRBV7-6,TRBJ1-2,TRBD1,CASSLAAGQGAGYTF,TGTGCCAGCAGCTTAGCGGCGGGACAGGGGGCTGGCTACACCTTC
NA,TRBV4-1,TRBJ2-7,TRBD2,CASSQVLAGDAYEQYF,TGCGCCAGCAGCCAAGTACTAGCGGGAGACGCCTACGAGCAGTACTTC
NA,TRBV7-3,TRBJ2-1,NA,CASSSQGGVSYNEQFF,TGTGCCAGCAGCTCTCAAGGCGGGGTATCCTACAATGAGCAGTTCTTC
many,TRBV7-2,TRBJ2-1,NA,CASSRGRISSYNEQFF,TGTGCCAGCAGTCGAGGGAGAATTAGCTCCTACAATGAGCAGTTCTTC
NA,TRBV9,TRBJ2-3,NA,CASSETDSSSTDTQYF,TGTGCCAGCAGCGAGACAGATTCCTCTAGCACAGATACGCAGTATTTT
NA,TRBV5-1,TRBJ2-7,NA,CASSYRDGETYEQYF,TGCGCCAGCAGTTACCGGGACGGAGAAACCTACGAGCAGTACTTC
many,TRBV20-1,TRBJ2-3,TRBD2,CSARSSDGTSGTDTQYF,TGCAGTGCTAGATCTTCGGACGGGACTAGCGGCACAGATACGCAGTATTTT
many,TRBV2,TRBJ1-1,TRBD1,CASMGQGATEAFF,TGTGCCAGCATGGGACAGGGGGCGACTGAAGCTTTCTTT
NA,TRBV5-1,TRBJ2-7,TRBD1,CASSERQGLGEQYF,TGCGCCAGCAGCGAGAGACAGGGGTTGGGGGAGCAGTACTTC
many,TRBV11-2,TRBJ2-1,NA,CASSLAVGGVSSYNEQFF,TGTGCCAGCAGCTTAGCCGTCGGTGGAGTCAGCTCCTACAATGAGCAGTTCTTC
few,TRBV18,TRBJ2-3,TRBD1,CASSPRQGHTQYF,TGTGCCAGCTCACCACGACAGGGTCATACGCAGTATTTT